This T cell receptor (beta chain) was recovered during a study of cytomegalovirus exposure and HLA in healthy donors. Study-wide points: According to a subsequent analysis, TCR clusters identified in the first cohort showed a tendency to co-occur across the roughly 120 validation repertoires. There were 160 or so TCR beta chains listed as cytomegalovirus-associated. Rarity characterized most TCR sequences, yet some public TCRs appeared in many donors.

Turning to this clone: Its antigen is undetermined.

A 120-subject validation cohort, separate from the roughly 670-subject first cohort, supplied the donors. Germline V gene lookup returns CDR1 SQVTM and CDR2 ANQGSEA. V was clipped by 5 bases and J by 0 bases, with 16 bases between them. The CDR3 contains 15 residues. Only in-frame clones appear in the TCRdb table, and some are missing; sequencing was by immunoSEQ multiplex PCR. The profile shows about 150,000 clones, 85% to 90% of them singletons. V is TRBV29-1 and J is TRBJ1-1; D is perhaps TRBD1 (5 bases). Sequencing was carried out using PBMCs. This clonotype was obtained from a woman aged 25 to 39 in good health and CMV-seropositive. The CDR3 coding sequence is TGCAGCGTTCCAGGGCGGCAGGGCTTGAACACTGAAGCTTTCTTT. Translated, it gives CSVPGRQGLNTEAFF.